The 3 T cell receptor beta chains listed next were all sequenced from one sample in a study of T cells in Graves' hyperthyroidism and ophthalmopathy. What was amplified from RNA transcripts were TCR beta CDR3 regions. First-round RT-PCR with HTBI primers amplified the TCR CDR3 region. TCRdb re-derived calls from the multiplex PCR reads in MiXCR, one entry per CDR3 protein. The sample has roughly 200,000 distinct CDR3 sequences; roughly 17% are singletons. Sequences were obtained from blood. Receptor source: a woman between 50 and 59 years old with Graves' hyperthyroidism.

Of note for this clonotype: A much bigger clone sits one base away, suggesting this may be a read error. The CDR3 does not close with the conserved phenylalanine or tryptophan, likely indicating a read error. The rearrangement uses TRBV28 and TRBJ2-1; TRBD2 aligns across 8 bases. Trimming at V came to 7 bases and at J to 4 bases, leaving 6 bases not matched to a gene. Germline CDR1 and CDR2: MDHEN and SYDVKM. CDR3 length: 14 amino acids. Here the CDR3 reads CASTPGLDYNEQFL. The CDR3 region has the DNA TGTGCCAGCACCCCGGGACTAGATTACAATGAGCAGTTCCTC.

In this sample, this clonotype turned up many times. The chain joins TRBV12-3 or TRBV12-4 to TRBJ1-1; TRBD1 matches 8 bases. Trimming took 3 bases from V and 8 from J; bases not matched to a gene: 5. This CDR3 region has 13 residues. The CDR3 is CASSFPGGSEAFF. CDR3 nucleotide sequence: TGTGCCAGCAGTTTCCCAGGGGGCTCAGAAGCTTTCTTT.

This clonotype occurred a few times. Likely a read error: the CDR3 ends without its conserved phenylalanine or tryptophan. CDR3 DNA: TGTGCCAGCAGCCAGTCCTACGAGCAGTACCTC. This encodes CASSQSYEQYL. The chain links TRBV3-1 to TRBJ2-7; no clear D gene. CDR3 length: 11 residues. Germline loops: CDR1 LGHDT, CDR2 YNNKEL (reference sequence). V dropped 3 bases and J dropped 1 base, with 1 base sitting between them.